This TCR beta chain was observed in a study of follicular helper T cells after annual influenza vaccination. About the study: Sampling occurred days 0, 7 and 28 after each influenza vaccination.

Time point reported: 2015-2016 season, 7 days after influenza vaccination. CDR1 MDHEN and CDR2 SYDVKM come from the germline V gene. This CDR3 has 10 amino acids. Deletions cut 5 bases from V and 7 bases from J, with 5 bases between. Here immunoSEQ multiplex PCR was the method, and the copy in TCRdb shows in-frame clones only, minus some. Among approximately 6,800 clones listed, 80% to 85% were seen once. Sample: CXCR5- memory CD4+ T cells sorted from blood, taken 7 days after influenza vaccination. This clonotype originated in an adult who received the influenza vaccine. The chain employs TRBV28 and TRBJ1-2, with unresolved D. The CDR3 DNA follows: TGTGCCAGCAGTAAGATTGGCTACACCTTC. Translation: CASSKIGYTF.